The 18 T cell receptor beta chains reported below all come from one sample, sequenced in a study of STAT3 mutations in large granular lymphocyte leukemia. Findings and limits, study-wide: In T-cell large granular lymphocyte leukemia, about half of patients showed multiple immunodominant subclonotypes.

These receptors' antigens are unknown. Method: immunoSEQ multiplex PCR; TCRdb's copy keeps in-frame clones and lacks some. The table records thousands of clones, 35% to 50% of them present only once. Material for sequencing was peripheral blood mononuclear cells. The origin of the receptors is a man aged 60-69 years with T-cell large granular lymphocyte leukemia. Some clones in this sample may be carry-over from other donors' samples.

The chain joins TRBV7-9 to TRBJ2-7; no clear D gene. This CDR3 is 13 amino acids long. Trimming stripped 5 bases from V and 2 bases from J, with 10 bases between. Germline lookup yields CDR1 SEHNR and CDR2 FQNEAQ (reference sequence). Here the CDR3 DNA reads TGTGCCAGCAGCCCCGGGTCAACCTACGAGCAGTACTTC. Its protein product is CASSPGSTYEQYF.

The CDR3 loop reads CASRRTGMSTDTQYF. The CDR3 DNA reads as TGTGCCAGCAGGCGGACAGGGATGAGCACAGATACGCAGTATTTT. The J gene is TRBJ2-3, the V gene TRBV6-5; 8 nucleotides match TRBD1. V lost 6 bases and J lost 0; bases outside the gene matches: 5. The CDR3 extends over 15 amino acids. Germline loops: CDR1 MNHEY, CDR2 SVGAGI.

CDR3: CAWSIPNQKGDNGYTF. CDR3 in DNA: TGTGCCTGGAGTATTCCAAATCAGAAGGGGGACAATGGCTACACCTTC. The rearrangement uses TRBV30 and TRBJ1-2, with a weak D call TRBD1 (6 bases). The germline CDR1 and CDR2 sequences are GTSNPN and SVGIG (reference sequence). Trimming removed 2 bases from V and 6 bases from J, with 22 bases in between. This CDR3 spans 16 amino acids.

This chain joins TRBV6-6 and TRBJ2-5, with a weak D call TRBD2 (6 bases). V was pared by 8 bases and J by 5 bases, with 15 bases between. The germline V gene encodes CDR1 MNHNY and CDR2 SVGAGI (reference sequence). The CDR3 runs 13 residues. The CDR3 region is CASGRAGWETQYF. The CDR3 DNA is TGTGCCAGCGGACGGGCGGGATGGGAGACCCAGTACTTC.

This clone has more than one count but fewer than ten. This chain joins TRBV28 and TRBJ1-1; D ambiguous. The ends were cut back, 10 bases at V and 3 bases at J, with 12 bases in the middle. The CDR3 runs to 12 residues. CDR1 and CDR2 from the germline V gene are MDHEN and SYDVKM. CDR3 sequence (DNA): TGTGCCATCTCATCGACATACACTGAAGCTTTCTTT. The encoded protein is CAISSTYTEAFF.

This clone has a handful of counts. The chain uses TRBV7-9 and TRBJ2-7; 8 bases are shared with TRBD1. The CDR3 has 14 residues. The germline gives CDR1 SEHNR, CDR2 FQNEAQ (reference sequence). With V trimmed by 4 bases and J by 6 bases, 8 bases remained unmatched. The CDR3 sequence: CASSYGTGYGEQYF. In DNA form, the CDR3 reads TGTGCCAGCAGCTACGGGACAGGTTACGGCGAGCAGTACTTC.

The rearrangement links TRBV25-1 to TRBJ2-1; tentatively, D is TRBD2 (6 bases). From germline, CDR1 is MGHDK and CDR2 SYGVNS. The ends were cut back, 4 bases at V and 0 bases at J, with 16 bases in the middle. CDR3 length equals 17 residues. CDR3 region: CASSAGTSSRSYNEQFF. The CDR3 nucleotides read TGTGCCAGCAGTGCCGGGACTTCAAGTCGCTCCTACAATGAGCAGTTCTTC. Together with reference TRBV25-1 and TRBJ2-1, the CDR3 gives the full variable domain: EADIYQTPRYLVIGTGKKITLECSQTMGHDKMYWYQQDPGMELHLIHYSYGVNSTEKGDLSSESTVSRIRTEHFPLTLESARPSHTSQYLCASSAGTSSRSYNEQFFGPGTRLTVL.

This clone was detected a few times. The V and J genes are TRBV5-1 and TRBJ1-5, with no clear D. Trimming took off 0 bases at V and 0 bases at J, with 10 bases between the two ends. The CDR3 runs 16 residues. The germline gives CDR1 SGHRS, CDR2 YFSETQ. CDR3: CASSLGVGNSNQPQHF. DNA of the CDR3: TGCGCCAGCAGCTTGGGTGTTGGGAATAGCAATCAGCCCCAGCATTTT.

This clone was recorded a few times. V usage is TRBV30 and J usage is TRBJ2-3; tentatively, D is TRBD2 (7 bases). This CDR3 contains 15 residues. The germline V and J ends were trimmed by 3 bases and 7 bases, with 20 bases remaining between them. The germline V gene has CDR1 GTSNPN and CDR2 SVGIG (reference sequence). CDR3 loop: CAWRTSGTPTHTQYF. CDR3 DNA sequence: TGTGCCTGGAGAACAAGCGGGACACCTACACATACGCAGTATTTT.

The DNA for the CDR3 is TGTGCCAGCTCACCACCGGGCAGGTCTATGGAAAAACTGTTTTTT. Translating gives CASSPPGRSMEKLFF. The chain carries TRBV18 and TRBJ1-4; D unclear. There are 15 residues in the CDR3. V was shortened by 0 bases and J by 8 bases, with 13 bases between the two germline ends. Germline V gives CDR1 KGHSH, CDR2 LQKENI.

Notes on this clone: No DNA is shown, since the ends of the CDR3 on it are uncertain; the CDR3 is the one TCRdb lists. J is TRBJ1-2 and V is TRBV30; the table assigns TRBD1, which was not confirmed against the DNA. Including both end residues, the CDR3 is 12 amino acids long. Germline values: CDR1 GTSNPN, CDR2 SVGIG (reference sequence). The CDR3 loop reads CSGQGANYGYTF.

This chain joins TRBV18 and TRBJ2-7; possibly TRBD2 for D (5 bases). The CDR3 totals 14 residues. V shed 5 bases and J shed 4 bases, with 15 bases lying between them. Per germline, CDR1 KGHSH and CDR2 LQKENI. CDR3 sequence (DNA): TGTGCCAGCTCAGGGTCGCCCAGAGGGTACGAGCAGTACGTC. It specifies CASSGSPRGYEQYV.

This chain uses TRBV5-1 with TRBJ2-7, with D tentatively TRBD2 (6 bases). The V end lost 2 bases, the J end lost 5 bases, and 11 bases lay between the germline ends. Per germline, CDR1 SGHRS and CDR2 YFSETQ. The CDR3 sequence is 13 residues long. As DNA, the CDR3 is TGCGCCAGCAGCTTAGGAGGGCGCGACGAGCAGTACTTC. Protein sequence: CASSLGGRDEQYF.

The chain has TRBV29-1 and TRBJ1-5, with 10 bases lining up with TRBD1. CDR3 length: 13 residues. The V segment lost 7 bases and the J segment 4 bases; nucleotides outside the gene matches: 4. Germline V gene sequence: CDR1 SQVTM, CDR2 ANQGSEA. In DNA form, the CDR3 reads TGCAGCGGGGGACAGGGGCGAAATCAGCCCCAGCATTTT. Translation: CSGGQGRNQPQHF.

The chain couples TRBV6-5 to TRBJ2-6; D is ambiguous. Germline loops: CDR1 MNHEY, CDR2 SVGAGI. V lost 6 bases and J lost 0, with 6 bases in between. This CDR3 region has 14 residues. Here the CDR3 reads CASRVYSGANVLTF. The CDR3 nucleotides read TGTGCCAGCAGGGTATACTCTGGGGCCAACGTCCTGACTTTC.

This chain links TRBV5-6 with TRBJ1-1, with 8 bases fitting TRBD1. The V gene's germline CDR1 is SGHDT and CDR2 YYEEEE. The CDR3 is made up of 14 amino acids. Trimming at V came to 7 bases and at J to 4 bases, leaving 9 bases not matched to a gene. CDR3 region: CASLAGGRGTEAFF. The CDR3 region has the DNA TGTGCCAGCCTAGCAGGGGGCCGCGGCACTGAAGCTTTCTTT.

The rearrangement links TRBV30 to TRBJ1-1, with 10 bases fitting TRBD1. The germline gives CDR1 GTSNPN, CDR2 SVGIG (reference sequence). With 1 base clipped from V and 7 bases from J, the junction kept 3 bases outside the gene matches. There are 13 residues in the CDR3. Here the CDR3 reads CAWSGTGGGEAFF. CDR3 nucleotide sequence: TGTGCCTGGAGTGGGACAGGGGGAGGTGAAGCTTTCTTT.

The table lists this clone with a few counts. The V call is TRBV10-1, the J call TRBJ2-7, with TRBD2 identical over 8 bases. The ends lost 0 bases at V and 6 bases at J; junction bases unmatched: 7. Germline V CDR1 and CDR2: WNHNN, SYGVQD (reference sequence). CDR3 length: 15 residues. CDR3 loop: CASSESRGGAGEQYF. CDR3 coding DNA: TGCGCCAGCAGTGAGTCTCGGGGGGGGGCCGGCGAGCAGTACTTC.